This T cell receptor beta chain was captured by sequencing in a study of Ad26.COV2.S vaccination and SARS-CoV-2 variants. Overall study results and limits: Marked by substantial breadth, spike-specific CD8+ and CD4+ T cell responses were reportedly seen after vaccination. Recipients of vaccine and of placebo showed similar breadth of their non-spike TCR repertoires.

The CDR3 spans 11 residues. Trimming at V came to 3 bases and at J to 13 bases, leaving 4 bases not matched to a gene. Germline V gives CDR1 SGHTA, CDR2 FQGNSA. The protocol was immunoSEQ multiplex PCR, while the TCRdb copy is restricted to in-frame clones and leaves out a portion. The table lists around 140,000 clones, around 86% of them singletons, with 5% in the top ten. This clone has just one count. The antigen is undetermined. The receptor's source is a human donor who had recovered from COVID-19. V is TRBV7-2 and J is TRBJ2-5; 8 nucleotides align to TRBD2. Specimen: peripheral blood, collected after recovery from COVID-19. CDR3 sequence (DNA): TGTGCCAGCAGCTTCGGGGGGGAGCGGTACTTC. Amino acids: CASSFGGERYF.